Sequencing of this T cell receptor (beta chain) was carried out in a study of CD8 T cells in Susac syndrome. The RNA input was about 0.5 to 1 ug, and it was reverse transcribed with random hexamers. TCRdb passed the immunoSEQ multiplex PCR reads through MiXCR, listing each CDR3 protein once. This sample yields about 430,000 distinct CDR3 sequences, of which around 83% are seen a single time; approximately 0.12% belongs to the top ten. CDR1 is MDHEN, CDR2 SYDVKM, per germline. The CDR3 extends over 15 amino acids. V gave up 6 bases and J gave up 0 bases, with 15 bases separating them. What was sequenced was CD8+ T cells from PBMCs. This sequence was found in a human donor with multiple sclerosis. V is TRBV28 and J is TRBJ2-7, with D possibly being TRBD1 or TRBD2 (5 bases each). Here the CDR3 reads CASSPIWGSSYEQYF. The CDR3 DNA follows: TGTGCCAGCAGCCCCATTTGGGGGAGCTCCTACGAGCAGTACTTC.